What follows is one T cell receptor beta chain and its context. This sample was included in a study of blood T cell repertoires in COVID-19. About the research overall: There were acute and convalescent COVID-19 samples, and they came from the United States, Italy and Spain.

The CDR3 consists of 20 residues. Germline V lookup: CDR1 MDHEN, CDR2 SYDVKM. V lost 4 bases and J 3 bases, leaving 31 bases between the germline ends. The repertoire was sequenced with immunoSEQ multiplex PCR; TCRdb's copy has only in-frame clones and lacks some. The profile shows roughly 330,000 clones, about 83% of them singletons. The genes are TRBV28 and TRBJ2-7, with no clear D. The sequenced material came from peripheral blood. The TCR sequence derives from a woman between 45 and 60 years old with acute or convalescent COVID-19. CDR3 nucleotide sequence: TGTGCCAGCAGTTACCACGGTGATATCCTCCTCGCTCGATTCAACTACGAGCAGTACTTC. It codes for CASSYHGDILLARFNYEQYF.